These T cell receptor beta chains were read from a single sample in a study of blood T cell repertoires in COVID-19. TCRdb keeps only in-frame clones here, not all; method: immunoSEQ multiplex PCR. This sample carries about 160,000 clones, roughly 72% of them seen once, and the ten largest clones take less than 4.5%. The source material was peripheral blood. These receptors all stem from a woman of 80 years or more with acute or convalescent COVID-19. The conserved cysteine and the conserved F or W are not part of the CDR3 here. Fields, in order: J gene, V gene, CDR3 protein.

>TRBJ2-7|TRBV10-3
AIPGNGTEEQY
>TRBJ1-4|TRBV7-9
ASSSSSANEKLF
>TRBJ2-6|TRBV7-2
ASSRRTGGSGANVLT
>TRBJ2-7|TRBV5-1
ASSLRGNGYEQY
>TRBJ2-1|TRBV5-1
ATRLAGETYNEQF
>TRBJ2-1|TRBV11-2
ASSPSLQGALYNEQF
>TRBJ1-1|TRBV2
ASSVREGTEAF
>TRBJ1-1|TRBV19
ASSQYTAVSTEAF
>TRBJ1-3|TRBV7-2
ASSLNQGAASGNTIY
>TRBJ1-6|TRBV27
ASSFGSNSPLH
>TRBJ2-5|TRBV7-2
ASSPRLAGGPNQETQY
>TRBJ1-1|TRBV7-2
ASSPRQGGNGTEAF
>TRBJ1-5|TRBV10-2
ASSVFGQSNQPQH
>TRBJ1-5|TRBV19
ASSVRTGGTQPQH
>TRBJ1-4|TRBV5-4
ASSLATNEDKLF
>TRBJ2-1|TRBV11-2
ASSPPGTSRVNEQF
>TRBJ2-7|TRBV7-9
ASSLAGLSYEQY